The clone carrying this T cell receptor (beta chain) has just a few counts. This sample is part of a study of blood T cell repertoires in COVID-19. Study in general: Samples representing acute and convalescent COVID-19 were sourced from the United States, Italy and Spain. From T cells, B-cell-depleted T cells, or PBMCs came the material, which was cDNA or gDNA.

Per the germline V gene, CDR1 is LNHDA and CDR2 is SQIVND (reference sequence). The length of the CDR3 is 14 residues. Trimming took off 7 bases at V and 7 bases at J, with 19 bases between the two ends. The authors' processing: Scientists estimated how many nucleated cells there were by amplifying reference gene primers. Using immunoSEQ multiplex PCR, the repertoire was profiled, and TCRdb retains in-frame clones only, with some absent. V and J calls and clone size are those listed in that table; D and trimming were worked out from the DNA. This table has roughly 140,000 clones, around 90% appearing once.

This clonotype was obtained from a woman aged 60-75 years with active or convalescent COVID-19. Sequenced material: peripheral blood. The V gene is TRBV19, the J gene TRBJ1-2; D uncertain. The CDR3 reads CASTRRSGSGGYTF. CDR3 in DNA: TGTGCCAGTACACGGCGGAGTGGGAGTGGTGGCTACACCTTC.